Listed below are T cell receptor beta chains from one sample, sequenced in a study of beta chain features in type 1 diabetes. Assay: immunoSEQ multiplex PCR; the TCRdb copy retains only in-frame clones and omits some. The table lists roughly 400,000 clones, more than 11% of them singletons. The sample comprised naive CD4+ T cells from blood. These receptors came from a man aged 25 to 40 in good health. Each CDR3 is given with its conserved first and last residue. The D gene is left open where the match is weak. Size is stated for part of the rows, as once, few or many counts, or as a class when the clone is expanded.

d_call,j_call,v_call,clone_size,cdr3_nt,cdr3_aa
.,TRBJ2-3,TRBV7-2,.,TGTGCCAGCAGCTCCCCTCGGGGTCTGGGGGTCGGTACGCAGTATTTT,CASSSPRGLGVGTQYF
.,TRBJ2-2,TRBV18,few,TGTGCCAGCTCGCCAGACACAACGAACACCGGGGAGCTGTTTTTT,CASSPDTTNTGELFF
.,TRBJ2-5,TRBV14,few,TGTGCCAGCAGCCAAGTGTACGGGACCCAGTACTTC,CASSQVYGTQYF
.,TRBJ1-6,TRBV10-3,few,TGTGCCATCAGCCGACAGAGGATATCCTATAATTCACCCCTCCACTTT,CAISRQRISYNSPLHF
.,TRBJ2-7,TRBV9,few,TGTGCCAGCAGCGTAGTGGTCTCCTACGAGCAGTACTTC,CASSVVVSYEQYF
.,TRBJ2-1,TRBV20-1,.,TGCAGTGCTACAGGTTCGGGTGAGCAGTTCTTC,CSATGSGEQFF
TRBD2,TRBJ2-3,TRBV5-4,.,TGTGCCAGCAGCTCCTTAGCGGGAGAGACAGATACGCAGTATTTT,CASSSLAGETDTQYF
.,TRBJ2-3,TRBV9,.,TGTGCCAGCAGCGTCAGCAGGGTCTCCACAGATACGCAGTATTTT,CASSVSRVSTDTQYF
.,TRBJ2-1,TRBV9,.,TGTGCCAGCAGCGTAGTAGGTAGCGGTTACAATGAGCAGTTCTTC,CASSVVGSGYNEQFF
.,TRBJ1-1,TRBV30,.,TGTGCCTGGAGTTCACGGGGGATGGCTTTCTTT,CAWSSRGMAFF
.,TRBJ1-4,TRBV15,.,TGTGCCACCAGCAGCGGGGTAGTTGGAGAAAAACTGTTTTTT,CATSSGVVGEKLFF
.,TRBJ2-7,TRBV9,few,TGTGCCAGCAGCGTAGAACCGGGGGTCTACGAGCAGTACTTC,CASSVEPGVYEQYF
TRBD2,TRBJ2-5,TRBV4-1,few,TGCGCCAGCCGAGCCCCGGGACTAGCGGGGGGCGGCCAAGAGACCCAGTACTTC,CASRAPGLAGGGQETQYF
TRBD2,TRBJ2-1,TRBV29-1,.,TGCAGCGTTGAGGAAGCCGGGACTAGTCGTGAGCAGTTCTTC,CSVEEAGTSREQFF
.,TRBJ1-6,TRBV4-2,.,TGTGCCAGCAGCCAAAGCCCTGCGGATTCACCCCTCCACTTT,CASSQSPADSPLHF
.,TRBJ2-3,TRBV29-1,few,TGCAGCGCCAGCCCCGCGTCAGATACGCAGTATTTT,CSASPASDTQYF
.,TRBJ2-5,TRBV18,.,TGTGCCAGCTCACCAGAGTGGACTTTCGGTCGGGAGACCCAGTACTTC,CASSPEWTFGRETQYF
.,TRBJ1-5,TRBV30,many,TGTGCCTGGAGTGCACAGGAGAATCAGCCCCAGCATTTT,CAWSAQENQPQHF
.,TRBJ2-1,TRBV19,.,TGTGCCAGTAGTGGGGGGACATGGGCCTACAATGAGCAGTTCTTC,CASSGGTWAYNEQFF
.,TRBJ2-3,TRBV5-1,.,TGCGCCAGCAGCACAAGACTGGGCACAGATACGCAGTATTTT,CASSTRLGTDTQYF
TRBD1,TRBJ2-1,TRBV5-6,few,TGTGCCAGCAGCTTGGGGCAGGGGGTTTACAATGAGCAGTTCTTC,CASSLGQGVYNEQFF
.,TRBJ2-1,TRBV10-3,few,TGTGCCATCAACAGCCGTACGGTCGGTGAGCAGTTCTTC,CAINSRTVGEQFF
.,TRBJ2-1,TRBV6-1,.,TGTGCCAGCAGTCGCGGACACCTCAATGAGCAGTTCTTC,CASSRGHLNEQFF
.,TRBJ2-3,TRBV5-6,few,TGTGCCAGCAGCTTGAATCTGGGAGATACGCAGTATTTT,CASSLNLGDTQYF
.,TRBJ2-3,TRBV29-1,few,TGCAGCGTTGAACCTAGCCGCACAGATACGCAGTATTTT,CSVEPSRTDTQYF
.,TRBJ2-3,TRBV12-5,.,TGTGCTACTCGGGGGTCTAAGGGCCCCACAGATACGCAGTATTTT,CATRGSKGPTDTQYF
TRBD2,TRBJ2-2,TRBV29-1,.,TGCAGCGTTGTCCGGGAGGGCCAGATCGGGGAGCTGTTTTTT,CSVVREGQIGELFF
TRBD2,TRBJ2-5,TRBV7-7,few,TGTGCCAGCAGCTTAGCGGGAGTAGCGGGGGGATCAGAGACCCAGTACTTC,CASSLAGVAGGSETQYF
TRBD1,TRBJ1-2,TRBV14,few,TGTGCCAGCAGACCACAGGGGGATCGAGGCTATGGCTACACCTTC,CASRPQGDRGYGYTF
TRBD1,TRBJ1-1,TRBV10-3,few,TGTGCCATCACCCCGGACAGGGGTTCCACTGAAGCTTTCTTT,CAITPDRGSTEAFF
TRBD1,TRBJ2-5,TRBV2,.,TGTGCCAGCACCGGACAGGGGGGGGAGACCCAGTACTTC,CASTGQGGETQYF
.,TRBJ2-7,TRBV5-1,few,TGCGCCAGCAGCTTGGATGGGGGGTACGAGCAGTACTTC,CASSLDGGYEQYF
TRBD1,TRBJ2-3,TRBV6-1,few,TGTGCCAGCAGTGAACGTTACAGGGGGACAGATACGCAGTATTTT,CASSERYRGTDTQYF
.,TRBJ1-2,TRBV4-1,.,TGCGCCAGCAGCCAGGGACACCTCGATAACTATGGCTACACCTTC,CASSQGHLDNYGYTF
.,TRBJ1-2,TRBV4-3,.,TGCGCCAGCAGCCAAGATAGGGGCTATGGCTACACCTTC,CASSQDRGYGYTF
.,TRBJ1-4,TRBV2,.,TGTGCCAGCCGAGGTTTCACTAATGAAAAACTGTTTTTT,CASRGFTNEKLFF
.,TRBJ2-7,TRBV9,.,TGTGCCAGCGGTCGGGATTTAGAGCAGTACTTC,CASGRDLEQYF
.,TRBJ1-2,TRBV6-5,.,TGTGCCAGCAGTTACTCGAGTGTGAACTATGGCTACACCTTC,CASSYSSVNYGYTF
.,TRBJ2-5,TRBV5-1,few,TGCGCCAGCAAGAGGAGGGGGCCGTCAGAGACCCAGTACTTC,CASKRRGPSETQYF
TRBD1,TRBJ1-6,TRBV5-6,few,TGTGCCAGCAGCTCGAGAGGGGGCGTAAGTGGTTCACCCCTCCACTTT,CASSSRGGVSGSPLHF
.,TRBJ1-2,TRBV30,.,TGTGCCTGGAGTCAATCAGGCTCTAACTATGGCTACACCTTC,CAWSQSGSNYGYTF
.,TRBJ2-1,TRBV2,.,TGTGCCAGCTGCAGCAGCCACTACAATGAGCAGTTCTTC,CASCSSHYNEQFF